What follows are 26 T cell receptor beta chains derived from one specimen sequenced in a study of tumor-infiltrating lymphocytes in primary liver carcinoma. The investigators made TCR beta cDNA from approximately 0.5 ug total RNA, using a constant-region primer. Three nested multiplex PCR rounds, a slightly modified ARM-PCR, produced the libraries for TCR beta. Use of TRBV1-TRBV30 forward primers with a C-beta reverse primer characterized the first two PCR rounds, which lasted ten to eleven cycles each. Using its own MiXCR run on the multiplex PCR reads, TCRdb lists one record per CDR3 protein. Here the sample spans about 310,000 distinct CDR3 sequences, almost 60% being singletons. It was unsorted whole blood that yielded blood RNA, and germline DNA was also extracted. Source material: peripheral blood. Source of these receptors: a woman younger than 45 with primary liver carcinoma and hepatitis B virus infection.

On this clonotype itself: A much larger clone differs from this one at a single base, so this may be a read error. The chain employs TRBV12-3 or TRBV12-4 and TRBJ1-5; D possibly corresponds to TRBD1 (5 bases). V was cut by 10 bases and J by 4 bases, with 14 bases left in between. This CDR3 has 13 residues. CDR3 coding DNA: TGTGCCAACTCCCTGCGGGGGAATCAGCCCCAGCATTTT. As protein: CANSLRGNQPQHF.

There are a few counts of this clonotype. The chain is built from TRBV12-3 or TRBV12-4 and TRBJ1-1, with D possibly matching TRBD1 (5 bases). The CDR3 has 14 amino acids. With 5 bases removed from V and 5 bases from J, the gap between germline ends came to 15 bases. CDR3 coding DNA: TGTGCCAGCAGTCCGGAGGGGTGGGGGACTGAAGCTTTCTTT. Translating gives CASSPEGWGTEAFF.

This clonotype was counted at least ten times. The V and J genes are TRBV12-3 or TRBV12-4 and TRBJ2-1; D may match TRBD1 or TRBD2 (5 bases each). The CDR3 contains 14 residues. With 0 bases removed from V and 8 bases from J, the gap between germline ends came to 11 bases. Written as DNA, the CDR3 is TGTGCCAGCAGTTTAGCGCTAATGGGGGATGAGCAGTTCTTC. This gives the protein CASSLALMGDEQFF.

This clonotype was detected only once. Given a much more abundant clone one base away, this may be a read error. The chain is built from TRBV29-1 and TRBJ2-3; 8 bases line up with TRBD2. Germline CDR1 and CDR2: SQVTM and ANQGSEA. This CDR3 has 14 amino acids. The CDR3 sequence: CGVALAGSTDTQYF. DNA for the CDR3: TGCGGCGTTGCCCTAGCGGGTAGCACAGATACGCAGTATTTT.

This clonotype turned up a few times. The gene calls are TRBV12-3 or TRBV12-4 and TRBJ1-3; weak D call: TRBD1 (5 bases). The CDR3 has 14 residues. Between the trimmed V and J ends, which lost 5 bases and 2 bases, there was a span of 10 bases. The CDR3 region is CASSDTGAGNTIYF. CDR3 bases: TGTGCCAGCAGTGATACAGGAGCTGGAAACACCATATATTTT.

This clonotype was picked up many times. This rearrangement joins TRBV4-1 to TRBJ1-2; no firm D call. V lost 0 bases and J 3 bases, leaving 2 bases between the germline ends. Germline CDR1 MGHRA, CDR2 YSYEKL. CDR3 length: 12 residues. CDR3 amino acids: CASSQEYYGYTF. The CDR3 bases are TGCGCCAGCAGCCAAGAGTACTATGGCTACACCTTC.

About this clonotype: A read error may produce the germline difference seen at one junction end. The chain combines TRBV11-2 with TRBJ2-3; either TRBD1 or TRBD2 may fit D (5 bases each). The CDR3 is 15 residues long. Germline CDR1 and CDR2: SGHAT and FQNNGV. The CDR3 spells CASGSPGTPTDTKYF. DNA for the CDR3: TGTGCCAGCGGCTCCCCCGGGACCCCCACAGATACGAAGTATTTT.

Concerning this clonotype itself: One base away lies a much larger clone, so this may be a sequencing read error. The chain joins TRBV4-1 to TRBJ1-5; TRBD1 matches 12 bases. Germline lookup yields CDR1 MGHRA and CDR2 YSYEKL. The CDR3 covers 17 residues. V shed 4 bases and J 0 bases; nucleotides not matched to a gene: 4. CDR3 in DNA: TGCGCCAGCAGCCCCGGGACAGGGGGCTTTAGCAATCAGCCCCAGCATTTT. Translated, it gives CASSPGTGGFSNQPQHF.

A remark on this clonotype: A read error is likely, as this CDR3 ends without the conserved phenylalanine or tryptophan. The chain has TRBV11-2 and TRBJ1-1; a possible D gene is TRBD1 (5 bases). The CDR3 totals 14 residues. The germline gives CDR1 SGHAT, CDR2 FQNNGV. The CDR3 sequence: CASNLVPGRTEAFS. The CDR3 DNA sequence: TGTGCCAGCAACTTAGTTCCAGGGAGGACTGAAGCTTTCTCT.

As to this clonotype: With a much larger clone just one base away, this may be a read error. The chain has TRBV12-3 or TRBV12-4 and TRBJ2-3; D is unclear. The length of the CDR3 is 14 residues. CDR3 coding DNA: TGTACCAGCAACCTCGGGTTCCCCACAGATACGCAGTATTTT. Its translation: CTSNLGFPTDTQYF.

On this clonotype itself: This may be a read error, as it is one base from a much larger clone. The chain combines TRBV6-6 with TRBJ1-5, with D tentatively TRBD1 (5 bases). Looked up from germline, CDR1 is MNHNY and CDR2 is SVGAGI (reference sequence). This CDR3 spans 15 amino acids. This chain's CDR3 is CASCYPRQSNQPQHF. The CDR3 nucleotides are TGTGCCAGCTGTTACCCCAGACAGTCCAATCAGCCCCAGCATTTT.

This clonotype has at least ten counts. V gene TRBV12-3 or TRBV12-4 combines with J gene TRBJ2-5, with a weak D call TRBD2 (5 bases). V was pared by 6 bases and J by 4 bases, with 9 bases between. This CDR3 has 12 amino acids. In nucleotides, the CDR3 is TGTGCCAGCAGGTCTGGAGGAGAGACCCAGTACTTC. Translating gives CASRSGGETQYF.

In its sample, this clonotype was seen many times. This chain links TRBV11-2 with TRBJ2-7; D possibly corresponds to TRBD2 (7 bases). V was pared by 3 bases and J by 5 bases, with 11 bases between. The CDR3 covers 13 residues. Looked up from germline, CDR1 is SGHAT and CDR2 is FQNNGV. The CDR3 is CASSFSGGNEQYF. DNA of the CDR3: TGTGCCAGCAGCTTCTCGGGGGGCAACGAGCAGTACTTC.

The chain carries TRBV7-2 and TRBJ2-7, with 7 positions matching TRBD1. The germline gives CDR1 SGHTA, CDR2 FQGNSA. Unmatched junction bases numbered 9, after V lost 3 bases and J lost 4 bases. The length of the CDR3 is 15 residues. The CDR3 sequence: CASSLDRIASYEQYF. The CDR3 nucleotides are TGTGCCAGCAGCTTGGACAGGATCGCATCATACGAGCAGTACTTC.

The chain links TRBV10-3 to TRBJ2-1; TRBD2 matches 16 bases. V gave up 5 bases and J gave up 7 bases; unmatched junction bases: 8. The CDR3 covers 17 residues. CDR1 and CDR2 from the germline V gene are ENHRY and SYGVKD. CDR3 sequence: CAISPGTSGRAWNEQFF. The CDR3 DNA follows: TGTGCCATCAGTCCCGGGACTAGCGGGAGGGCCTGGAATGAGCAGTTCTTC.

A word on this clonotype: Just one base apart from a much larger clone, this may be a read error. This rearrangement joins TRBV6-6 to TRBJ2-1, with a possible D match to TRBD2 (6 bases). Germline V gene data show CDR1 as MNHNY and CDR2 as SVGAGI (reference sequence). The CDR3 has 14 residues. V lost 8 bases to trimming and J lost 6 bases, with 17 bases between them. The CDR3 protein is CASRPSRRGNEQFF. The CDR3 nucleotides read TGTGCCAGCCGGCCCAGCAGGAGGGGCAATGAGCAGTTCTTC.

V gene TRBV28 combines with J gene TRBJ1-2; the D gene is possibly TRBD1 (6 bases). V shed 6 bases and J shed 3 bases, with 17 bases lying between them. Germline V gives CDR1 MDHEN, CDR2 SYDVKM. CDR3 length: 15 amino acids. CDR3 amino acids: CASRASGAADYGYTF. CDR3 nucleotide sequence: TGTGCCAGCAGAGCATCAGGGGCGGCGGACTATGGCTACACCTTC.

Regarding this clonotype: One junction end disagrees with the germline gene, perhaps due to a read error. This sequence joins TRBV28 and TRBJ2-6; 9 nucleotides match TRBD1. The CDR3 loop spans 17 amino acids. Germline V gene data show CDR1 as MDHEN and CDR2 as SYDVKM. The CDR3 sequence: CASGRRDRVAGANVMTF. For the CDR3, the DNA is TGTGCCAGCGGGCGCAGGGACAGGGTTGCTGGGGCCAACGTCATGACTTTC.

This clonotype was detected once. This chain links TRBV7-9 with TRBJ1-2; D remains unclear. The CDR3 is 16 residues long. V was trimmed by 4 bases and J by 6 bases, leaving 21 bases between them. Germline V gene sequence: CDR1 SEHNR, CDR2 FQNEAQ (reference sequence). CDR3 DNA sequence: TGTGCCAGCAGCTCAGCGTCCCAAGGCCAGACGAATGGCTACACCTTC. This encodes CASSSASQGQTNGYTF.

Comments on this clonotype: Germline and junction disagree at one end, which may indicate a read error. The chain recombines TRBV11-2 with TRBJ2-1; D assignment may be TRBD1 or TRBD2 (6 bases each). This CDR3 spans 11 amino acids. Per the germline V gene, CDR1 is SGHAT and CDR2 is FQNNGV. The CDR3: CGSNGGGKQFF. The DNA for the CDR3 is TGTGGCAGCAACGGAGGGGGGAAGCAGTTCTTC. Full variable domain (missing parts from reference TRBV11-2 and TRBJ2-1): EAGVAQSPRYKIIEKRQSVAFWCNPISGHATLYWYQQILGQGPKLLIQFQNNGVVDDSQLPKDRFSAERLKGVDSTLKIQPAKLEDSAVYLCGSNGGGKQFFGPGTRLTVL.

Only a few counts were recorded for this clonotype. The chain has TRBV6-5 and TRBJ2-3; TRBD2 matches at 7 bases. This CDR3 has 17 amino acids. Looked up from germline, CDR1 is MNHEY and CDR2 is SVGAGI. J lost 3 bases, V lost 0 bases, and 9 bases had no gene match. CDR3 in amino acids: CASSYSDAGEGTDTQYF. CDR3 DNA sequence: TGTGCCAGCAGTTACTCGGACGCGGGAGAGGGAACAGATACGCAGTATTTT.

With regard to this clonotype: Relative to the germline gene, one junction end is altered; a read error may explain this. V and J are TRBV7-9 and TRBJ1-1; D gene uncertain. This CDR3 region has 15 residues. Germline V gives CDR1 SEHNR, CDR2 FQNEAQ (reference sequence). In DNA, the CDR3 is TGTACCAGCAGCGGCCGCTCAGATTCCAACACTGAAGCTTTCTTT. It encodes CTSSGRSDSNTEAFF.

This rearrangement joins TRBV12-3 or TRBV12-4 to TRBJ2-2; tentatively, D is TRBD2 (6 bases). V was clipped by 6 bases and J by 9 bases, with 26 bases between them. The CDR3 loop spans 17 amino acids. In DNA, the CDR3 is TGTGCCAGCAGCCACAGGACTGGCGGGATCTATGGGCGGGAGCTGTTTTTT. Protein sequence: CASSHRTGGIYGRELFF.

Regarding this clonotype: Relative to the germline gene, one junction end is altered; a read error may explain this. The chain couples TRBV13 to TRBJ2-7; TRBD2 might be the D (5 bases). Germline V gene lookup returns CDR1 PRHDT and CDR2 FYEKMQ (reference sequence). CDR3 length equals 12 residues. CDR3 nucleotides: TGCGTCAGCAGCTTCGGGGAATACGAGCAGTACTTC. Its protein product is CVSSFGEYEQYF.

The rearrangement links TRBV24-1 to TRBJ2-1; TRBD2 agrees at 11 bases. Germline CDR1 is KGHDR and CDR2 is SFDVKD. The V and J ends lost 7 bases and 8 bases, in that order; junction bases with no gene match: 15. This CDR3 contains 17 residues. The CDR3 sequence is CATSALGLAGGRDEQFF. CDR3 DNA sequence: TGTGCCACCAGCGCGCTTGGGCTAGCGGGAGGCCGGGATGAGCAGTTCTTC.

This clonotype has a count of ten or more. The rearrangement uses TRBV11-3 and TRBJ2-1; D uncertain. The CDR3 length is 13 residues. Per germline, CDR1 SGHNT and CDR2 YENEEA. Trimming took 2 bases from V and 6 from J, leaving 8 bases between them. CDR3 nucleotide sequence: TGTGCCAGCAGCTTAACAGTGGCCAATGAGCAGTTCTTC. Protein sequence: CASSLTVANEQFF. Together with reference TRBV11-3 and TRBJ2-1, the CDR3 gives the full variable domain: EAGVVQSPRYKIIEKKQPVAFWCNPISGHNTLYWYLQNLGQGPELLIRYENEEAVDDSQLPKDRFSAERLKGVDSTLKIQPAELGDSAVYLCASSLTVANEQFFGPGTRLTVL.